Below are 18 T cell receptor beta chains sequenced from a single sample in a study of shared clonotypes between healthy human individuals. The table came from immunoSEQ multiplex PCR; TCRdb's copy has only in-frame clones and leaves some out. The sample has approximately 1.5 million clones; 97% to 99% are singletons. Sequencing was performed on naive CD4+ T cells sorted from blood. Subset in this sample: CD45RA+ positively selected. The receptor source for this set is a man aged 30-40 years in good health.

This clone appeared once. The chain combines TRBV2 with TRBJ2-7, with TRBD2 identical over 7 bases. The germline CDR1 and CDR2 sequences are SNHLY and FYNNEI. The CDR3 has 14 residues. J lost 3 bases, V lost 6 bases, and 8 bases had no gene match. The chain's CDR3 is CASRLNSGGYEQYF. The CDR3 nucleotides read TGTGCCAGCAGGTTAAATTCGGGGGGCTACGAGCAGTACTTC.

This chain links TRBV5-1 with TRBJ2-1; 12 positions match TRBD2. This CDR3 is built from 15 residues. Germline loops: CDR1 SGHRS, CDR2 YFSETQ. Unmatched junction bases numbered 3, after V lost 3 bases and J lost 5 bases. The CDR3 coding sequence is TGCGCCAGCAGCTGGGGACTAGCGGGCCACAATGAGCAGTTCTTC. Its translation: CASSWGLAGHNEQFF.

V is TRBV25-1 and J is TRBJ2-3; TRBD2 aligns across 9 bases. With V trimmed by 3 bases and J by 9 bases, 10 bases remained unmatched. From germline, CDR1 is MGHDK and CDR2 SYGVNS. CDR3 length: 15 residues. The CDR3 spells CASSDLREGLKTQYF. The CDR3 region has the DNA TGTGCCAGCAGTGATTTGCGGGAGGGGCTGAAGACGCAGTATTTT.

V gene TRBV7-2 combines with J gene TRBJ2-2; D is ambiguous. V shed 10 bases and J shed 1 base, with 13 bases lying between them. CDR3 size: 14 residues. Germline loops: CDR1 SGHTA, CDR2 FQGNSA. CDR3 bases: TGTGCCATCTCGACGGTTTTGAACACCGGGGAGCTGTTTTTT. Encoded protein: CAISTVLNTGELFF.

The genes are TRBV7-2 and TRBJ2-7, with 8 bases matching TRBD1. This CDR3 spans 13 amino acids. Trimming took 6 bases from V and 4 from J; bases not matched to a gene: 5. Germline assignment: CDR1 SGHTA and CDR2 FQGNSA. The CDR3 loop reads CASSRTGSYEQYF. As DNA, the CDR3 is TGTGCCAGCAGTCGGACAGGGTCTTACGAGCAGTACTTC. The whole variable domain, remainder taken from reference TRBV7-2 and TRBJ2-7, is GAGVSQSPSNKVTEKGKDVELRCDPISGHTALYWYRQSLGQGLEFLIYFQGNSAPDKSGLPSDRFSAERTGGSVSTLTIQRTQQEDSAVYLCASSRTGSYEQYFGPGTRLTVT.

This clone has a single count. The chain joins TRBV15 to TRBJ2-5; no firm D call. Germline V lookup: CDR1 LNHNV, CDR2 YYDKDF (reference sequence). The ends were cut back, 0 bases at V and 1 base at J, with 6 bases in the middle. The CDR3 loop spans 14 amino acids. CDR3 sequence reads: CATSRDTRQETQYF. CDR3 nucleotides: TGTGCCACCAGCAGAGATACTCGCCAAGAGACCCAGTACTTC. Full variable domain (rest looked up from reference TRBV15 and TRBJ2-5): DAMVIQNPRYQVTQFGKPVTLSCSQTLNHNVMYWYQQKSSQAPKLLFHYYDKDFNNEADTPDNFQSRRPNTSFCFLDIRSPGLGDTAMYLCATSRDTRQETQYFGPGTRLLVL.

The V call is TRBV11-2, the J call TRBJ2-5; 9 bases are shared with TRBD2. J lost 5 bases, V lost 5 bases, and 12 bases had no gene match. CDR1 and CDR2 from the germline V gene are SGHAT and FQNNGV. The CDR3 extends over 16 amino acids. This CDR3 is CASSPRRGREGETQYF. The CDR3 DNA follows: TGTGCCAGCAGCCCCAGGAGGGGGCGGGAGGGGGAGACCCAGTACTTC. The full variable domain, completed using reference TRBV11-2 and TRBJ2-5, is EAGVAQSPRYKIIEKRQSVAFWCNPISGHATLYWYQQILGQGPKLLIQFQNNGVVDDSQLPKDRFSAERLKGVDSTLKIQPAKLEDSAVYLCASSPRRGREGETQYFGPGTRLLVL.

The chain recombines TRBV5-4 with TRBJ2-3; tentatively, D is TRBD2 (6 bases). V was shortened by 0 bases and J by 6 bases, with 14 bases between the two germline ends. Germline V gene data show CDR1 as SGHNT and CDR2 as YYREEE (reference sequence). This CDR3 has 15 amino acids. The CDR3 is CASSLVGGDGDTQYF. CDR3 DNA: TGTGCCAGCAGCTTGGTAGGAGGGGACGGGGATACGCAGTATTTT.

Concerning this clone itself: One end of the junction does not line up with germline, which may come from a read error. V gene TRBV11-2 combines with J gene TRBJ2-1; 8 bases are shared with TRBD2. This CDR3 has 18 residues. CDR1 and CDR2 from the germline V gene are SGHAT and FQNNGV. DNA of the CDR3: TGTGCCAGCAGCCTAGATGAAATGACTAGCGCTGGATACAATGAGCAGTTCTTC. Residues: CASSLDEMTSAGYNEQFF.

The chain uses TRBV9 and TRBJ1-4; D not resolved. The CDR3 is 14 amino acids. Trimming took 3 bases from V and 4 from J, leaving 10 bases between them. CDR1 and CDR2 from the germline V gene are SGDLS and YYNGEE. The CDR3 coding sequence is TGTGCCAGCAGCGCCCGACGGGGTAATGAAAAACTGTTTTTT. Amino acid sequence: CASSARRGNEKLFF.

This sequence joins TRBV9 and TRBJ2-1; 15 bases match TRBD2. CDR1 SGDLS and CDR2 YYNGEE come from the germline V gene. V shed 3 bases, J shed 9 bases, and the junction held 7 bases outside the gene matches. CDR3 length equals 16 residues. Written as DNA, the CDR3 is TGTGCCAGCAGCGCCCGGACTAGCGGGAGGGAAGGTGAGCAGTTCTTC. Amino acids: CASSARTSGREGEQFF.

This rearrangement joins TRBV10-1 to TRBJ2-2; D is undetermined. V lost 1 base to trimming and J lost 3 bases, with 0 bases between them. Germline CDR1 reads WNHNN; CDR2 reads SYGVQD (reference sequence). There are 12 residues in the CDR3. The CDR3 DNA reads TGCGCCAGCAGTGAGTACACCGGGGAGCTGTTTTTT. As protein: CASSEYTGELFF.

This chain uses TRBV9 with TRBJ2-5; D assignment may be TRBD1 or TRBD2 (5 bases each). CDR3 length: 17 residues. CDR1 and CDR2 from the germline V gene are SGDLS and YYNGEE. The V gene lost 0 bases and the J gene lost 2 bases, with 17 bases spanning the gap. CDR3 DNA sequence: TGTGCCAGCAGCGTAGGACCTCCCGGGACCTCGCAAGAGACCCAGTACTTC. This sequence encodes CASSVGPPGTSQETQYF.

In this sample, this clone turned up once. V and J are TRBV27 and TRBJ1-5; D is ambiguous. This CDR3 contains 17 residues. Germline lookup yields CDR1 MNHEY and CDR2 SMNVEV (reference sequence). V was shortened by 3 bases and J by 2 bases, with 17 bases between the two germline ends. This CDR3 is CASSLVPRERGNQPQHF. CDR3 bases: TGTGCCAGCAGTTTGGTACCGCGGGAGAGGGGCAATCAGCCCCAGCATTTT.

The chain joins TRBV7-8 to TRBJ1-1; weak D call: TRBD1 (5 bases). Trimming took off 2 bases at V and 4 bases at J, with 23 bases between the two ends. Germline V lookup: CDR1 SGHVS, CDR2 FQNEAQ. The CDR3 length is 18 residues. CDR3 region: CASSLRQIWAGRGTEAFF. The CDR3 DNA reads as TGTGCCAGCAGCTTACGTCAGATTTGGGCTGGGAGGGGCACTGAAGCTTTCTTT.

This rearrangement joins TRBV5-1 to TRBJ2-1; 13 nucleotides match TRBD2. The CDR3 sequence is 17 residues long. CDR1 is SGHRS, CDR2 YFSETQ, per germline. V lost 2 bases and J lost 4; bases outside the gene matches: 6. In nucleotides, the CDR3 is TGCGCCAGCAGCTTCGGACTAGCGGGAGTGGAGTACAATGAGCAGTTCTTC. Translated, it gives CASSFGLAGVEYNEQFF.

V usage is TRBV19 and J usage is TRBJ2-3; 9 bases fit TRBD2. This CDR3 region has 14 residues. V shed 7 bases, J shed 2 bases, and the junction held 4 bases outside the gene matches. Per germline, CDR1 LNHDA and CDR2 SQIVND (reference sequence). The CDR3 loop reads CASNAGGTTDTQYF. CDR3 bases: TGTGCCAGTAATGCGGGAGGGACCACAGATACGCAGTATTTT.

The V and J genes are TRBV13 and TRBJ2-5; D is ambiguous. V shed 2 bases and J shed 7 bases, with 8 bases lying between them. The germline gives CDR1 PRHDT, CDR2 FYEKMQ (reference sequence). The CDR3 has 12 amino acids. CDR3 DNA: TGTGCCAGCAGCTTACGGCTTGGGACCCAGTACTTC. As protein: CASSLRLGTQYF.